The entry below describes one T cell receptor beta chain. Its antigen is as yet unknown. Some clones are missing from TCRdb's copy, which holds only in-frame ones; the method was immunoSEQ multiplex PCR. The sample lists under 250,000 clones; 80% to 90% were seen once. The data derive from a study of cytomegalovirus exposure and HLA in healthy donors. As for the study in general: A later analysis reported the 100 to 150 validation repertoires used the same platform as the roughly 700 first-cohort repertoires.

The V gene's germline CDR1 is SEHNR and CDR2 FQNEAQ (reference sequence). This CDR3 spans 15 amino acids. The junction had 8 bases not matched to a gene; V was cut back by 5 bases and J by 7 bases. Regarding the study as a whole: It was 150 to 200 TCR beta chains that were listed as cytomegalovirus-associated. Cytomegalovirus status was reportedly diagnosed by the classifier with high sensitivity and specificity.

Sequenced sample: PBMCs. The V and J genes are TRBV7-9 and TRBJ2-1; 10 nucleotides line up with TRBD1. This TCR came from a woman under 30 in good health and CMV-seropositive. The CDR3 sequence is CASSKVRDRGNEQFF. The CDR3, as DNA: TGTGCCAGCAGCAAAGTCCGGGACAGGGGTAATGAGCAGTTCTTC.